The 23 T cell receptor beta chains given below trace back to one sample, sequenced in a study of long-term antiretroviral therapy in people with HIV (dated by TCRdb to between 2020 and 2023). The immunoSEQ hsTCRB v3.0 assay was used at survey level resolution to sequence the TRB variable region. What TCRdb holds here is the immuneACCESS table cut down to in-frame rearrangements. Part of the clones is not present; checked against another copy, under half of the missing clones reflect an unresolved V gene, and the others are unexplained. The sample table holds roughly 15,000 clones, of which roughly 87% were seen once. The ten largest make up approximately 10% of the sample. The specimen was unsorted PBMCs, collected 6.2 years after starting antiretroviral therapy. These TCRs come from a man aged 35-49 years with HIV.

J is TRBJ2-5 and V is TRBV2; 7 bases line up with TRBD2. There are 13 residues in the CDR3. Germline V gene sequence: CDR1 SNHLY, CDR2 FYNNEI. Unmatched junction bases numbered 7, after V lost 8 bases and J lost 4 bases. CDR3 in amino acids: CASLTSPRETQYF. The CDR3 DNA follows: TGTGCCAGCCTGACTAGCCCCCGAGAGACCCAGTACTTC. The variable domain in full, with the rest retrieved from reference TRBV2 and TRBJ2-5, is EPEVTQTPSHQVTQMGQEVILRCVPISNHLYFYWYRQILGQKVEFLVSFYNNEISEKSEIFDDQFSVERPDGSNFTLKIRSTKLEDSAMYFCASLTSPRETQYFGPGTRLLVL.

This clone was seen a few times. This sequence joins TRBV4-2 and TRBJ2-7, with 12 bases that match TRBD2. Germline trimming cut 5 bases from V and 0 bases from J; bases unmatched to any gene: 5. CDR3 length equals 16 residues. The V gene's germline CDR1 is LGHNA and CDR2 YNFKEQ. In DNA form, the CDR3 reads TGTGCCAGCAGCGACGGACTAGCGGGAAACTCCTACGAGCAGTACTTC. Protein sequence: CASSDGLAGNSYEQYF.

The chain couples TRBV27 to TRBJ2-7; D might be TRBD2 (6 bases). Trimming left V 3 bases short and J 2 bases short, with 14 bases between. The CDR3 contains 15 residues. Germline loops: CDR1 MNHEY, CDR2 SMNVEV (reference sequence). CDR3: CASSLAGLHPYEQYF. The CDR3 bases are TGTGCCAGCAGTTTGGCGGGGTTGCACCCCTACGAGCAGTACTTC.

The rearrangement joins TRBV4-3 to TRBJ2-7; D perhaps matches TRBD1 (6 bases). CDR3 length: 17 residues. V lost 0 bases and J 2 bases, leaving 17 bases between the germline ends. Germline CDR1 is LGHNA and CDR2 is YSLEER. In nucleotides, the CDR3 is TGCGCCAGCAGCCAAGAACGCAGTGTGGCAGGGGCCTACGAGCAGTACTTC. As protein: CASSQERSVAGAYEQYF.

This chain joins TRBV11-2 and TRBJ2-5; 10 nucleotides align to TRBD2. CDR3 length equals 17 residues. The junction had 15 bases not matched to a gene; V was cut back by 5 bases and J by 6 bases. From germline, CDR1 is SGHAT and CDR2 FQNNGV. The CDR3 bases are TGTGCCAGCAGCCGGAAGATAAGCGGGAGGGCCGGTAAGACCCAGTACTTC. This gives the protein CASSRKISGRAGKTQYF.

V and J are TRBV5-1 and TRBJ2-5; 8 nucleotides line up with TRBD1. The CDR3 is made up of 14 amino acids. V was pared by 2 bases and J by 10 bases, with 10 bases of the junction left unmatched. CDR1 is SGHRS and CDR2 is YFSETQ in the germline V gene. The CDR3 region is CASSFLQGEGDQYF. CDR3 coding DNA: TGCGCCAGCAGCTTCTTACAGGGGGAAGGGGACCAGTACTTC.

The chain links TRBV7-6 to TRBJ2-5, with 8 positions matching TRBD1. The germline CDR1 and CDR2 sequences are SGHVS and FNYEAQ. The CDR3 length is 14 residues. V lost 2 bases, J lost 5 bases, and 4 bases stayed unmatched. CDR3 nucleotide sequence: TGTGCCAGCAGCTTATCAGGGGGCGCGGAGACCCAGTACTTC. This sequence encodes CASSLSGGAETQYF.

V and J are TRBV7-9 and TRBJ2-7; 7 nucleotides match TRBD2. V was pared by 5 bases and J by 7 bases, with 14 bases of the junction left unmatched. This CDR3 has 15 residues. In germline, CDR1 is SEHNR, CDR2 FQNEAQ (reference sequence). The CDR3 here is CASSPSPGGLYEQYF. The CDR3, as DNA: TGTGCCAGCAGCCCGTCCCCGGGAGGTCTGTATGAGCAGTACTTC.

This clone was seen more than once but under ten times. This chain uses TRBV30 with TRBJ1-5; the D gene is possibly TRBD1 (6 bases). This CDR3 has 13 residues. Germline loops: CDR1 GTSNPN, CDR2 SVGIG (reference sequence). V was pared by 0 bases and J by 6 bases, with 9 bases between. The CDR3 DNA is TGTGCCTGGAGTGTGGGGGCTATTCAGCCCCAGCATTTT. Translated: CAWSVGAIQPQHF.

This chain connects TRBV25-1 to TRBJ2-1; TRBD1 aligns across 9 bases. The germline V gene encodes CDR1 MGHDK and CDR2 SYGVNS. Trimming cost V 7 bases and J 2 bases; bases outside gene matches: 6. The CDR3 totals 15 residues. The CDR3 region has the DNA TGTGCCAGCACAACAGGGGGCTATCCCTACAATGAGCAGTTCTTC. Its translation is CASTTGGYPYNEQFF. The full variable domain, completed using reference TRBV25-1 and TRBJ2-1, is EADIYQTPRYLVIGTGKKITLECSQTMGHDKMYWYQQDPGMELHLIHYSYGVNSTEKGDLSSESTVSRIRTEHFPLTLESARPSHTSQYLCASTTGGYPYNEQFFGPGTRLTVL.

This chain joins TRBV28 and TRBJ1-1; weak D call: TRBD1 (6 bases). CDR3 length: 16 residues. V dropped 3 bases and J dropped 1 base, with 15 bases sitting between them. Germline assignment: CDR1 MDHEN and CDR2 SYDVKM. As DNA, the CDR3 is TGTGCCAGCAGTTTCTTTACCCAGGGGCGGAACACTGAAGCTTTCTTT. The encoded protein is CASSFFTQGRNTEAFF.

The CDR3: CASSFQGFEGYTF. CDR3 DNA sequence: TGCGCCAGCAGCTTCCAGGGGTTTGAGGGCTACACCTTC. This chain uses TRBV5-1 with TRBJ1-2, with D perhaps TRBD1 (6 bases). V dropped 2 bases and J dropped 8 bases, with 13 bases sitting between them. This CDR3 has 13 amino acids. Germline V gene sequence: CDR1 SGHRS, CDR2 YFSETQ.

The chain recombines TRBV9 with TRBJ1-4; 7 positions match TRBD1. The trim removed 3 bases at V and 7 bases at J, leaving 15 bases unmatched. Looked up from germline, CDR1 is SGDLS and CDR2 is YYNGEE. CDR3 length: 17 amino acids. The CDR3 bases are TGTGCCAGCAGCGCATACAACGGAGGGGGCGTGGGTGAAAAACTGTTTTTT. Protein sequence: CASSAYNGGGVGEKLFF.

V is TRBV27 and J is TRBJ2-1; possibly TRBD1 for D (6 bases). V lost 8 bases and J lost 4, with 15 bases in between. The CDR3 is made up of 14 amino acids. Germline V gives CDR1 MNHEY, CDR2 SMNVEV (reference sequence). The CDR3 here is CASSVWTDYNEQFF. CDR3 bases: TGTGCCAGCTCCGTTTGGACAGATTACAATGAGCAGTTCTTC.

The rearrangement links TRBV27 to TRBJ2-7, with 10 bases that match TRBD1. The ends lost 1 base at V and 5 bases at J; junction bases unmatched: 11. Germline V gene sequence: CDR1 MNHEY, CDR2 SMNVEV (reference sequence). The CDR3 has 17 residues. CDR3 bases: TGTGCCAGCAGTTTATATCGCTTGGGACAGGGGTCGGACGAGCAGTACTTC. The encoded protein is CASSLYRLGQGSDEQYF.

This clone has just one count. The J gene is TRBJ1-2, the V gene TRBV29-1; 7 bases fit TRBD1. The CDR3 covers 18 residues. CDR1 SQVTM and CDR2 ANQGSEA come from the germline V gene. J gave up 4 bases and V 5 bases, and 22 bases lay outside the gene matches. As DNA, the CDR3 is TGCAGCGTTTCCTCCTTGGGACAGCCCAAACTATCTAGCTATGGCTACACCTTC. Amino acid sequence: CSVSSLGQPKLSSYGYTF.

The chain uses TRBV9 and TRBJ1-2; 7 bases agree with TRBD1. The length of the CDR3 is 12 residues. The J segment lost 5 bases and the V segment lost 3 bases, leaving 1 base of the junction unmatched. Germline V gene data show CDR1 as SGDLS and CDR2 as YYNGEE. This CDR3 reads CASSGQGYGYTF. Written as DNA, the CDR3 is TGTGCCAGCAGCGGACAGGGTTATGGCTACACCTTC. The variable domain in full, with the rest retrieved from reference TRBV9 and TRBJ1-2, is DSGVTQTPKHLITATGQRVTLRCSPRSGDLSVYWYQQSLDQGLQFLIQYYNGEERAKGNILERFSAQQFPDLHSELNLSSLELGDSALYFCASSGQGYGYTFGSGTRLTVV.

This chain links TRBV7-9 with TRBJ1-2; TRBD1 aligns across 7 bases. The CDR3 totals 16 residues. The trim removed 0 bases at V and 0 bases at J, leaving 4 bases unmatched. Germline V gene sequence: CDR1 SEHNR, CDR2 FQNEAQ (reference sequence). The CDR3 here is CASSLATDRANYGYTF. The CDR3 DNA reads as TGTGCCAGCAGCTTAGCAACAGACAGGGCTAACTATGGCTACACCTTC.

V usage is TRBV4-2 and J usage is TRBJ1-5; D gene uncertain. The CDR3 is 17 residues long. Germline CDR1 and CDR2: LGHNA and YNFKEQ. V was cut by 0 bases and J by 0 bases, with 12 bases left in between. The CDR3 DNA reads as TGTGCCAGCAGCCAAGATTACTGGAGTAATAGCAATCAGCCCCAGCATTTT. As protein: CASSQDYWSNSNQPQHF.

This chain uses TRBV21-1 with TRBJ2-2; no DNA check was done on the table's D call, TRBD2. TRBV21-1 is assigned pseudogene status. The CDR3 is made up of 18 amino acids. The chain's CDR3 is CASSKSGTSGRSTGELFF. The CDR3 region has the DNA TGTGCCAGCAGCAAATCCGGGACTAGCGGGAGATCTACCGGGGAGCTGTTTTTT.

This clone was observed a single time. The V and J genes are TRBV11-3 and TRBJ1-2, with D possibly matching TRBD1 (6 bases). V was trimmed by 1 base and J by 0 bases, leaving 9 bases between them. CDR3 length: 15 residues. Germline V gene sequence: CDR1 SGHNT, CDR2 YENEEA. CDR3 DNA: TGTGCCAGCAGCTTAGGGGCAGGGGCTAACTATGGCTACACCTTC. Translating gives CASSLGAGANYGYTF.

The chain links TRBV10-2 to TRBJ1-1; D is perhaps TRBD1 (6 bases). Trimming took 4 bases from V and 1 from J, leaving 13 bases between them. Germline values: CDR1 WSHSY, CDR2 SAAADI. The CDR3 length is 15 residues. CDR3 bases: TGCGCCAGCAGTGGTCTGGGGGGCGGGAACACTGAAGCTTTCTTT. It codes for CASSGLGGGNTEAFF.

The rearrangement joins TRBV4-3 to TRBJ1-1; 9 bases map to TRBD1. Germline CDR1 and CDR2: LGHNA and YSLEER. The CDR3 covers 18 residues. V was pared by 0 bases and J by 0 bases, with 8 bases of the junction left unmatched. The CDR3 is CASSQDVPGQGMNTEAFF. The DNA of the CDR3 is TGCGCCAGCAGCCAAGACGTCCCGGGACAGGGAATGAACACTGAAGCTTTCTTT.